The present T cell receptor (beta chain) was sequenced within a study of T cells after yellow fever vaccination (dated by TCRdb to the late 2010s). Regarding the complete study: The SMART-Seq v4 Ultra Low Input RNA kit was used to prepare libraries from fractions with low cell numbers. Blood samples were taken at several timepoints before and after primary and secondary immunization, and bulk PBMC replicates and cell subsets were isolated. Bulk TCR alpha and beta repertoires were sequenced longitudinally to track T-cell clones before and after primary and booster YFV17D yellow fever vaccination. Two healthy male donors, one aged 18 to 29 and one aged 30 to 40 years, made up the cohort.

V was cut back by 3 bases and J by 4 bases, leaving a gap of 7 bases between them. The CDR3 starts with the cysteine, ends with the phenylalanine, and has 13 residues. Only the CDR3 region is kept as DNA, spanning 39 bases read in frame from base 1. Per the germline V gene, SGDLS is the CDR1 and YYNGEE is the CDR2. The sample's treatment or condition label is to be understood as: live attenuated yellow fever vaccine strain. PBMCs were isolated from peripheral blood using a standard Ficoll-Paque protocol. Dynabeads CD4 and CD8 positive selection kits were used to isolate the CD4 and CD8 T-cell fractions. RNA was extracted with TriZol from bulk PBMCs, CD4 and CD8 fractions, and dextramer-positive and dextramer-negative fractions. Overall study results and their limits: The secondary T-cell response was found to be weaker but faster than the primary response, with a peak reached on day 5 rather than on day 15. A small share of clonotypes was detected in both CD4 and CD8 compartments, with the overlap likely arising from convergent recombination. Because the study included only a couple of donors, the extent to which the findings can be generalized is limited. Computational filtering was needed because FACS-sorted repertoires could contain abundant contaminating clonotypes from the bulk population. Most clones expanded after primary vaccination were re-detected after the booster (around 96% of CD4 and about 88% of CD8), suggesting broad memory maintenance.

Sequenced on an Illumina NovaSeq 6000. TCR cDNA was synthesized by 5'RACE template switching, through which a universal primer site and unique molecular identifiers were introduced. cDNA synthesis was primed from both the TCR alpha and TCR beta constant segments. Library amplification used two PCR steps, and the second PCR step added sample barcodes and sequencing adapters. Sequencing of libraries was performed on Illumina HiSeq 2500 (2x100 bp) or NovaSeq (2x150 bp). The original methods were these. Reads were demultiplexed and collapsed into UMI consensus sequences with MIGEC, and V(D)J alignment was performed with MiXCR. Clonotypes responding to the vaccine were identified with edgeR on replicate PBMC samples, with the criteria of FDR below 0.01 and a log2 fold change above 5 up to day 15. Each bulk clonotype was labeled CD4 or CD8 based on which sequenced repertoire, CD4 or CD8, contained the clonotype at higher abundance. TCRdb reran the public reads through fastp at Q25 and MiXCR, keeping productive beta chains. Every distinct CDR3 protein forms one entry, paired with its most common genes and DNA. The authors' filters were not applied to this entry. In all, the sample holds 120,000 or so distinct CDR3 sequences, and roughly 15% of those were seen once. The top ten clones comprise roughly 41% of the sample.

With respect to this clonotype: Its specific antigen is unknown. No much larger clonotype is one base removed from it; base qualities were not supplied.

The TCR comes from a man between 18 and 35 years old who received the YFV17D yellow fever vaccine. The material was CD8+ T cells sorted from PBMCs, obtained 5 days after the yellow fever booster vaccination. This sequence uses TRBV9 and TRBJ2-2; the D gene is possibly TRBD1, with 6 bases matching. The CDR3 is CASSEDSTGELFF. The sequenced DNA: TGTGCCAGCAGCGAGGACAGCACCGGGGAGCTGTTTTTT.